The subject of this entry is one T cell receptor (beta chain). The entry originates in a study of blood T cell repertoires in COVID-19. Study overall: Material from acute and convalescent COVID-19 was sourced from the United States, Italy and Spain. From T cells, B-cell-depleted T cells, or PBMCs came the material, which was cDNA or gDNA.

As originally analysed: Reference gene primer amplification gave estimated nucleated cell counts. Profiling relied on immunoSEQ multiplex PCR, and the TCRdb table lists in-frame clones only, not all of them. V, J and clone size were drawn from that table, and D and trimming were deduced from the DNA. In the table there are about 270,000 clones, under 95% of which are singletons. Germline assignment: CDR1 MNHEY and CDR2 SVGEGT. V lost 7 bases and J lost 10, with 15 bases in between. The length of the CDR3 is 12 residues. Cohort placement rested on clinical history that participants reported themselves.

The rearrangement uses TRBV6-2 or TRBV6-3 and TRBJ2-3; D is possibly TRBD2 (5 bases). This TCR came from a middle-aged man who had been exposed to COVID-19. Sequencing was done on a sample of PBMCs or T cells enriched from blood (not recorded which). DNA for the CDR3: TGTGCCAGCACCCCCTCCGGGAACCCGCAGTATTTT. Translated: CASTPSGNPQYF.